The 24 T cell receptor beta chains below were found in one sample sequenced in a study of shared T cell receptors in the human thymus. The method was immunoSEQ multiplex PCR; TCRdb's version includes in-frame clones alone and lacks a portion of them. The sample holds about 380,000 clones, 85% to 95% seen once. Input material: thymocytes. The origin of the receptors is a human donor.

The V and J genes are TRBV6-6 and TRBJ2-7; D call uncertain. CDR3 size: 13 residues. V gave up 2 bases and J gave up 2 bases, with 7 bases separating them. Germline CDR1 MNHNY, CDR2 SVGAGI (reference sequence). CDR3 DNA sequence: TGTGCCAGCAGTTACAGGTTAACCTACGAGCAGTACTTC. This encodes CASSYRLTYEQYF.

The CDR3 DNA follows: TGTGCCAGCAGTTCTGACAGGGGTGGGAATCAGCCCCAGCATTTT. Its translation is CASSSDRGGNQPQHF. The chain employs TRBV6-5 and TRBJ1-5; 8 bases align to TRBD1. The germline gives CDR1 MNHEY, CDR2 SVGAGI. The V and J ends lost 4 bases and 4 bases, in that order; junction bases with no gene match: 6. The CDR3 has 15 amino acids.

The chain joins TRBV12-5 to TRBJ2-1; D call uncertain. With 6 bases removed from V and 0 bases from J, the gap between germline ends came to 9 bases. Germline loops: CDR1 LGHNT, CDR2 FRNRAP. The CDR3 runs 14 residues. The CDR3 nucleotides read TGTGCTAGTGGAATGAGCGCCTCCTACAATGAGCAGTTCTTC. Its protein product is CASGMSASYNEQFF.

This sequence joins TRBV5-1 and TRBJ2-7; 12 nucleotides line up with TRBD2. With V trimmed by 0 bases and J by 2 bases, 9 bases remained unmatched. CDR1 SGHRS and CDR2 YFSETQ come from the germline V gene. The CDR3 is 18 amino acids. The CDR3 nucleotides are TGCGCCAGCAGCTTGGGCTCCCACCTAGCGGGAGGGACCTACGAGCAGTACTTC. Protein product: CASSLGSHLAGGTYEQYF.

This chain connects TRBV5-1 to TRBJ2-1, with TRBD2 identical over 7 bases. Trimming at V came to 3 bases and at J to 0 bases, leaving 6 bases not matched to a gene. The CDR3 is 16 amino acids. The germline V gene encodes CDR1 SGHRS and CDR2 YFSETQ. The CDR3 reads CASSWTRGSSYNEQFF. In nucleotides, the CDR3 is TGCGCCAGCAGCTGGACGCGGGGGAGCTCCTACAATGAGCAGTTCTTC.

V and J are TRBV18 and TRBJ2-3, with D perhaps assigned TRBD1 or TRBD2 (5 bases each). The V gene lost 4 bases and the J gene lost 5 bases, with 25 bases spanning the gap. CDR1 and CDR2 (germline): KGHSH, LQKENI. This CDR3 spans 18 amino acids. CDR3 sequence: CASSRDPTPQGRGDTQYF. The CDR3 DNA sequence: TGTGCCAGCTCACGGGACCCAACCCCCCAGGGTCGGGGAGATACGCAGTATTTT.

V and J are TRBV6-1 and TRBJ1-2, with D uncertain. The V end lost 7 bases, the J end lost 8 bases, and 11 bases lay between the germline ends. The germline gives CDR1 MNHNS, CDR2 SASEGT. The length of the CDR3 is 11 residues. The CDR3 is CASTTSRGYTF. The DNA for the CDR3 is TGTGCCAGCACAACGAGTAGGGGCTACACCTTC.

The chain uses TRBV5-1 and TRBJ2-2, with D perhaps TRBD1 (5 bases). This CDR3 is built from 15 residues. Germline values: CDR1 SGHRS, CDR2 YFSETQ. V shed 2 bases and J shed 4 bases, with 12 bases lying between them. The CDR3 sequence: CASSLDRRGTGELFF. In DNA form, the CDR3 reads TGCGCCAGCAGCTTAGATAGAAGGGGCACCGGGGAGCTGTTTTTT.

The J gene is TRBJ2-7, the V gene TRBV2; no definite D call. Trimming took 1 base from V and 7 from J, leaving 11 bases between them. This CDR3 is 13 amino acids long. Germline values: CDR1 SNHLY, CDR2 FYNNEI. The CDR3 region is CASSEETPREQYF. The CDR3 DNA follows: TGTGCCAGCAGTGAAGAAACCCCTAGGGAGCAGTACTTC.

The table lists this clone with a few counts. The chain combines TRBV6-6 with TRBJ2-2; 9 bases are shared with TRBD2. Germline V CDR1 and CDR2: MNHNY, SVGAGI (reference sequence). J lost 4 bases, V lost 2 bases, and 5 bases had no gene match. The CDR3 is 16 residues long. CDR3 DNA: TGTGCCAGCAGTTACGCGGCGGGAGGGCCCACCGGGGAGCTGTTTTTT. It encodes CASSYAAGGPTGELFF.

V and J are TRBV12-5 and TRBJ1-1; D is perhaps TRBD1 (5 bases). The CDR3 contains 16 residues. CDR1 LGHNT and CDR2 FRNRAP come from the germline V gene. Trimming took 7 bases from V and 4 from J, leaving 22 bases between them. The CDR3 protein is CASVLSGTPRGTEAFF. CDR3 DNA: TGTGCTAGTGTCCTCTCAGGGACCCCGCGGGGCACTGAAGCTTTCTTT.

The chain joins TRBV7-2 to TRBJ2-7, with 14 nucleotides matching TRBD2. V trimming: 2 bases; J trimming: 6 bases; junction bases outside the gene matches: 9. The germline CDR1 and CDR2 sequences are SGHTA and FQGNSA. The CDR3 has 17 amino acids. CDR3 DNA sequence: TGTGCCAGCAGCTTAACCGGGACTAGCGGGAGAAGAGCCGAGCAGTACTTC. It codes for CASSLTGTSGRRAEQYF.

This chain connects TRBV5-4 to TRBJ1-5; TRBD1 might be the D (6 bases). The germline gives CDR1 SGHNT, CDR2 YYREEE (reference sequence). Between the trimmed V and J ends, which lost 3 bases and 0 bases, there was a span of 19 bases. The CDR3 loop spans 18 amino acids. CDR3 residues: CASSSAGQPNYSNQPQHF. CDR3 DNA: TGTGCCAGCAGCTCCGCCGGACAGCCCAATTATAGCAATCAGCCCCAGCATTTT.

The DNA of the CDR3 is TGCGCCAGCAGCCAAGACCCTAGCGGGTCTAATGAGCAGTTCTTC. Its protein product is CASSQDPSGSNEQFF. V usage is TRBV4-3 and J usage is TRBJ2-1; 8 bases match TRBD2. The germline gives CDR1 LGHNA, CDR2 YSLEER. Trimming took 0 bases from V and 7 from J; bases not matched to a gene: 5. The CDR3 is 15 amino acids.

The chain combines TRBV5-4 with TRBJ1-2; D is ambiguous. Germline CDR1 reads SGHNT; CDR2 reads YYREEE (reference sequence). This CDR3 is built from 13 residues. Trimming left V 0 bases short and J 4 bases short, with 7 bases between. The CDR3 DNA reads as TGTGCCAGCAGCTTGGAACGGATCTATGGCTACACCTTC. Its translation is CASSLERIYGYTF.

The rearrangement joins TRBV7-3 to TRBJ2-5; D is uncertain. Between the trimmed V and J ends, which lost 5 bases and 7 bases, there was a span of 11 bases. The CDR3 runs to 12 residues. The V gene's germline CDR1 is SGHTA and CDR2 FQGTGA. The CDR3 protein is CASSPQRWTQYF. CDR3 in DNA: TGTGCCAGCAGCCCCCAACGGTGGACCCAGTACTTC.

The rearrangement links TRBV5-1 to TRBJ2-7; D might be TRBD1 (5 bases). Looked up from germline, CDR1 is SGHRS and CDR2 is YFSETQ. This CDR3 region has 13 residues. V dropped 7 bases and J dropped 3 bases, with 14 bases sitting between them. CDR3 residues: CASCAQGSYEQYF. In DNA form, the CDR3 reads TGCGCCAGCTGCGCCCAGGGCAGCTACGAGCAGTACTTC.

This clone was counted once. The chain combines TRBV12-5 with TRBJ2-1, with 7 nucleotides matching TRBD1. CDR3 size: 15 residues. CDR1 and CDR2 from the germline V gene are LGHNT and FRNRAP. V shed 7 bases and J 5 bases; nucleotides not matched to a gene: 11. The CDR3, as DNA: TGTGCTAGTGCCCCCCTGACAGGGAAAAACAATGAGCAGTTCTTC. This gives the protein CASAPLTGKNNEQFF.

This clone has just one count. Different DNA sequences within this sample yield the same CDR3. The chain uses TRBV20-1 and TRBJ1-1; no clear D gene. Germline V gene lookup returns CDR1 DFQATT and CDR2 SNEGSKA (reference sequence). V was clipped by 5 bases and J by 8 bases, with 12 bases between them. This CDR3 is 11 amino acids long. The CDR3 DNA reads as TGCAGTGCTCCCCCGTCGGGCGAAGCTTTCTTT. This sequence encodes CSAPPSGEAFF.

This clone occurred a few times. The gene calls are TRBV28 and TRBJ1-5; D unclear. V was shortened by 7 bases and J by 5 bases, with 27 bases between the two germline ends. CDR3 length: 18 amino acids. Germline CDR1 reads MDHEN; CDR2 reads SYDVKM. CDR3 amino acids: CASNLRKKGTSRYQPQHF. Written as DNA, the CDR3 is TGTGCCAGCAACCTGCGAAAGAAAGGAACTTCAAGATATCAGCCCCAGCATTTT.

The chain couples TRBV11-2 to TRBJ1-2; 7 bases line up with TRBD1. The CDR3 has 15 amino acids. Trimming at V came to 4 bases and at J to 6 bases, leaving 11 bases not matched to a gene. Germline-derived CDR1 and CDR2 are SGHAT and FQNNGV. CDR3 DNA sequence: TGTGCCAGCAGCTGGACTAGTAGGGGGCAACATGGCTACACCTTC. Residues: CASSWTSRGQHGYTF.

This sequence joins TRBV30 and TRBJ2-5; D remains ambiguous. The ends were cut back, 0 bases at V and 0 bases at J, with 14 bases in the middle. CDR1 and CDR2 (germline): GTSNPN, SVGIG (reference sequence). The CDR3 length is 16 residues. The CDR3 DNA follows: TGTGCCTGGAGTGTCATCCGAAAGGAGTACCAAGAGACCCAGTACTTC. This codes for CAWSVIRKEYQETQYF.

This clone was recorded only once. The gene calls are TRBV6-1 and TRBJ1-1; D remains ambiguous. The ends were cut back, 5 bases at V and 0 bases at J, with 10 bases in the middle. Germline loops: CDR1 MNHNS, CDR2 SASEGT. This CDR3 spans 14 amino acids. The CDR3 protein is CASSPGRVNTEAFF. In nucleotides, the CDR3 is TGTGCCAGCAGTCCTGGACGGGTGAACACTGAAGCTTTCTTT.

The chain combines TRBV28 with TRBJ2-7, with D uncertain. CDR3 length equals 13 residues. V lost 4 bases to trimming and J lost 2 bases, with 9 bases between them. Germline CDR1 is MDHEN and CDR2 is SYDVKM. The DNA of the CDR3 is TGTGCCAGCAGTTGGTGGCAGCCCTACGAGCAGTACTTC. It codes for CASSWWQPYEQYF. Filled out from reference TRBV28 and TRBJ2-7, the complete variable domain reads DVKVTQSSRYLVKRTGEKVFLECVQDMDHENMFWYRQDPGLGLRLIYFSYDVKMKEKGDIPEGYSVSREKKERFSLILESASTNQTSMYLCASSWWQPYEQYFGPGTRLTVT.